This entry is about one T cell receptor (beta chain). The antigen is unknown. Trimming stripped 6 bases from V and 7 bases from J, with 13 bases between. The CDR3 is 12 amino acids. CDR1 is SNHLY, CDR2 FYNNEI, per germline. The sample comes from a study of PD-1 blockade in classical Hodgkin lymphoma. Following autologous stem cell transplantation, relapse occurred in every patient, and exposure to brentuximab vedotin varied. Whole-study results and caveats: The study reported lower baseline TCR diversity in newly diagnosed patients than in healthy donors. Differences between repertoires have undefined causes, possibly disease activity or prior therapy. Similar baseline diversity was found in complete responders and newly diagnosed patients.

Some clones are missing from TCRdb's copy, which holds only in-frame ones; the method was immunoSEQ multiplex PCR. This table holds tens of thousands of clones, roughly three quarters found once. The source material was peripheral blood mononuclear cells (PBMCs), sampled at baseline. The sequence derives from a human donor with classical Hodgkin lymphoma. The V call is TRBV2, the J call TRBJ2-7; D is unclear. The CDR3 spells CASRLESREQYF. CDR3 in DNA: TGTGCCAGCAGGCTAGAATCGAGGGAGCAGTACTTC. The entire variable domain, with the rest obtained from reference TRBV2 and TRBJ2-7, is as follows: EPEVTQTPSHQVTQMGQEVILRCVPISNHLYFYWYRQILGQKVEFLVSFYNNEISEKSEIFDDQFSVERPDGSNFTLKIRSTKLEDSAMYFCASRLESREQYFGPGTRLTVT.